This T cell receptor beta chain was sequenced in a study of cytomegalovirus exposure and HLA in healthy donors. In the PCR, 60 Vbeta and 13 Jbeta primers were used. Measured with immunoSEQ multiplex PCR; TCRdb has only the in-frame clones, and not every one. The sample carries about 160,000 clones, about 86% recorded once. The CDR3 extends over 17 amino acids. Germline V CDR1 and CDR2: MDHEN, SYDVKM. V shed 6 bases and J 1 base; nucleotides not matched to a gene: 9. The V call is TRBV28, the J call TRBJ2-6; 7 nucleotides match TRBD1. The sample was PBMCs. This receptor was identified in a young woman in good health and CMV-seronegative. The CDR3 DNA reads as TGTGCCAGCAGGGCGAAGGGACAGCCATCTGGGGCCAACGTCCTGACTTTC. This encodes CASRAKGQPSGANVLTF.